This T cell receptor beta chain was observed in a study of cytomegalovirus exposure and HLA in healthy donors. The length of the CDR3 is 15 residues. The J segment lost 3 bases and the V segment lost 3 bases, leaving 2 bases of the junction unmatched. In germline, CDR1 is SGDLS, CDR2 YYNGEE. A multiplex PCR was run with 60 Vbeta primers and 13 Jbeta primers. Clones were read by immunoSEQ multiplex PCR, and TCRdb kept only the in-frame ones, dropping some. The sample has around 210,000 clones, roughly 78% seen once; the top ten hold approximately 0.47%. This TCR was sampled from a boy aged 5-17 years in good health and CMV-seronegative. J is TRBJ2-1 and V is TRBV9; TRBD2 aligns across 11 bases. The specimen sequenced was PBMCs. The CDR3 DNA reads TGTGCCAGCAGCGGCGGGACTAGCGGCTACAATGAGCAGTTCTTC. Translated, it gives CASSGGTSGYNEQFF.